The 13 T cell receptor beta chains in this list originate from one sample, sequenced in a study of T cells in Graves' hyperthyroidism and ophthalmopathy. Amplification yielded TCR beta CDR3 regions, with RNA transcripts as the source. The TCR CDR3 was amplified in a first-round RT-PCR using the HTBI primer set. MiXCR, applied by TCRdb to the multiplex PCR reads, yields one record per CDR3 protein. The repertoire holds about 520,000 distinct CDR3 sequences, with approximately 25% as singletons. Sequencing input: blood. The receptors derive from a woman between 25 and 40 years old with Graves' ophthalmopathy.

In regard to this clonotype: A read error is possible here, since a much larger clone lies one base away. This rearrangement joins TRBV4-1 to TRBJ1-2; D may be TRBD1 (5 bases). CDR1 and CDR2 from the germline V gene are MGHRA and YSYEKL. The CDR3 is 14 residues long. The CDR3 DNA is TGCGCCAGCTGCCAGATCCAGGGTTACTATGGCTACACCTTC. As protein: CASCQIQGYYGYTF.

The chain recombines TRBV6-5 with TRBJ1-1; no clear D gene. Germline lookup yields CDR1 MNHEY and CDR2 SVGAGI. The CDR3 contains 14 residues. Trimming removed 2 bases at V and 0 bases at J, with 7 bases between. Here the CDR3 DNA reads TGTGCCAGCAGTTACGAGGTTGTGAACACTGAAGCTTTCTTT. Amino acid sequence: CASSYEVVNTEAFF.

This clonotype showed up many times. The chain is built from TRBV6-1 and TRBJ1-5, with unresolved D. The CDR3 is made up of 14 amino acids. The germline gives CDR1 MNHNS, CDR2 SASEGT. Trimming removed 4 bases from V and 2 bases from J, with 9 bases in between. The CDR3 reads CASSVSQGNQPQHF. CDR3 DNA sequence: TGTGCCAGCAGTGTGAGTCAGGGCAATCAGCCCCAGCATTTT.

This clonotype was found many times. The rearrangement uses TRBV27 and TRBJ2-7; TRBD1 might be the D (7 bases). V was cut by 6 bases and J by 3 bases, with 15 bases left in between. There are 14 residues in the CDR3. Germline V CDR1 and CDR2: MNHEY, SMNVEV (reference sequence). CDR3 bases: TGTGCCAGCAGCGGGGGACAGTCCATCTACGAGCAGTACTTC. Protein sequence: CASSGGQSIYEQYF.

This clonotype has ten or more counts. This rearrangement joins TRBV2 to TRBJ1-5; D unclear. V gave up 7 bases and J gave up 6 bases, with 25 bases separating them. CDR1 is SNHLY, CDR2 FYNNEI, per germline. This CDR3 contains 17 residues. The CDR3, as DNA: TGTGCCAGCACTCTCTCACCGGGCCTTAACCCAGGTCAGCCCCAGCATTTT. It yields the protein CASTLSPGLNPGQPQHF.

Details on this clonotype: It may be a read error: a sequence one base away is much more abundant. V usage is TRBV6-5 and J usage is TRBJ1-5; no definite D call. CDR3 length: 14 amino acids. Germline values: CDR1 MNHEY, CDR2 SVGAGI. Trimming shortened V by 1 base and J by 5 bases, and 9 bases separated the two germline ends. The CDR3 region is CASSYLFRDQPQHF. In DNA, the CDR3 is TGTGCCAGCAGTTACTTGTTCCGAGATCAGCCCCAGCATTTT.

In the case of this clonotype: A read error may explain this, as a much larger clone is one base away. This is likely a read error, given that the CDR3 carries no conserved phenylalanine or tryptophan at its end. The V gene is TRBV20-1, the J gene TRBJ1-5; D gene unclear. CDR1 is DFQATT, CDR2 SNEGSKA, per germline (reference sequence). The V and J ends lost 2 bases and 5 bases respectively, with 16 bases between them. The CDR3 spans 15 residues. This CDR3 is CSARPSVGGDQPQHV. As DNA, the CDR3 is TGCAGTGCTAGACCCTCCGTGGGTGGTGATCAGCCCCAGCATGTT.

The chain couples TRBV29-1 to TRBJ1-5, with unresolved D. Trimming removed 4 bases at V and 9 bases at J, with 4 bases between. In germline, CDR1 is SQVTM, CDR2 ANQGSEA. The CDR3 length is 9 residues. The DNA of the CDR3 is TGCAGCGTTGGATGGCCCCAGCATTTT. This codes for CSVGWPQHF. Full variable domain (outside the CDR3, taken from reference TRBV29-1 and TRBJ1-5): SAVISQKPSRDICQRGTSLTIQCQVDSQVTMMFWYRQQPGQSLTLIATANQGSEATYESGFVIDKFPISRPNLTFSTLTVSNMSPEDSSIYLCSVGWPQHFGDGTRLSIL.

This clonotype was seen many times. V usage is TRBV7-2 and J usage is TRBJ2-5; 10 bases align to TRBD1. The CDR3 contains 15 residues. Trimming took 1 base from V and 5 from J; bases not matched to a gene: 4. Germline CDR1 reads SGHTA; CDR2 reads FQGNSA. CDR3 nucleotide sequence: TGTGCCAGCAGCTTAGTTAGGGACAGGGGTGAGACCCAGTACTTC. This sequence encodes CASSLVRDRGETQYF.

This clonotype was observed at least ten times. V gene TRBV20-1 combines with J gene TRBJ2-5; 11 bases match TRBD2. The CDR3 is 14 residues long. Germline trimming cut 4 bases from V and 9 bases from J; bases unmatched to any gene: 10. Germline CDR1 is DFQATT and CDR2 is SNEGSKA (reference sequence). CDR3 sequence reads: CSATRTSGGWSQYF. CDR3 bases: TGCAGTGCTACTAGAACTAGCGGGGGATGGTCCCAGTACTTC.

Many counts were recorded for this clonotype. The chain's CDR3 is CASSLRGVATGELFF. The CDR3 DNA follows: TGTGCCAGCAGTTTACGGGGTGTCGCCACCGGGGAGCTGTTTTTT. The chain couples TRBV27 to TRBJ2-2; the D gene is possibly TRBD2 (5 bases). The ends were cut back, 2 bases at V and 4 bases at J, with 11 bases in the middle. This CDR3 comprises 15 residues. The germline V gene has CDR1 MNHEY and CDR2 SMNVEV (reference sequence).

This clonotype came up many times. The rearrangement uses TRBV29-1 and TRBJ2-7; D is perhaps TRBD1 (6 bases). CDR3 length equals 16 residues. V shed 0 bases and J shed 2 bases, with 17 bases lying between them. Germline V CDR1 and CDR2: SQVTM, ANQGSEA. The CDR3 DNA follows: TGCAGCGTTGAAGATCTTAGACAGGAAGGGGCCTACGAGCAGTACTTC. It specifies CSVEDLRQEGAYEQYF.

A remark on this clonotype: At one end the junction does not follow the germline gene, possibly because of a read error. The chain employs TRBV28 and TRBJ2-4, with TRBD1 identical over 10 bases. The germline V gene has CDR1 MDHEN and CDR2 SYDVKM. The CDR3 is made up of 16 amino acids. CDR3 nucleotides: TGTGCCAGCAGTCCCACCGGGACAGGGGTCCCTGTCATTAAGTACTTC. Its translation is CASSPTGTGVPVIKYF.